The T cell receptor (beta chain) described here comes from a study of CD8 T cells in ankylosing spondylitis. Study conclusions and caveats: In ankylosing spondylitis blood, a motif of seven or eight highly homologous TCR beta variants appeared characteristic. Disease-linked clones were reportedly significantly enriched in matched ankylosing spondylitis synovial fluid. CD8+ cells made up the disease-linked clones, which were relatively rare in peripheral blood.

With regard to this clonotype: Its antigen is not identified.

Molecular-barcoded quantitative 5'-RACE produced these TCR beta libraries. One entry per CDR3 protein results from TCRdb running MiXCR on the 5' RACE reads. Of 350,000 to 450,000 distinct CDR3 sequences in the sample, roughly 25% were seen once. Trimming cost V 0 bases and J 8 bases; bases outside gene matches: 9. This CDR3 has 15 amino acids. The germline V gene has CDR1 MNHEY and CDR2 SVGAGI. The clonotype was recovered from a male donor with ankylosing spondylitis. The sequenced material came from blood, either unsorted or a sorted T cell fraction (not recorded which). The V and J genes are TRBV6-5 and TRBJ1-2, with 7 bases identical to TRBD1. The CDR3 is CASSYSIDREGGYTF. The CDR3 bases are TGTGCCAGCAGTTACTCCATCGACAGGGAAGGAGGCTACACCTTC.